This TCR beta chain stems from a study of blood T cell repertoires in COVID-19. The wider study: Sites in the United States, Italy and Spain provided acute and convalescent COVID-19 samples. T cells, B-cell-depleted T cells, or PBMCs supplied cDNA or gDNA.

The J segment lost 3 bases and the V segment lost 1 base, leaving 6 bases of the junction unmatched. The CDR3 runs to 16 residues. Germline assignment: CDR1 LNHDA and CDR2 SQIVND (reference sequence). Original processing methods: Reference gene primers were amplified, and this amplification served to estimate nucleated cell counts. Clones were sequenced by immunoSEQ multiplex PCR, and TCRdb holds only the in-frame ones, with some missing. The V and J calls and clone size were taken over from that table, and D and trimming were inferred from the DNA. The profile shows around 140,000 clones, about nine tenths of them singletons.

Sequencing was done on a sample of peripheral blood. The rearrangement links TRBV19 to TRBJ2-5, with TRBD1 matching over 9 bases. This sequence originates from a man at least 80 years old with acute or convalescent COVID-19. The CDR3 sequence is CASSIVPGQGKETQYF. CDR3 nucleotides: TGTGCCAGTAGTATAGTACCGGGACAGGGAAAAGAGACCCAGTACTTC. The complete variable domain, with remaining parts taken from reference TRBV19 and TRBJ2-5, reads DGGITQSPKYLFRKEGQNVTLSCEQNLNHDAMYWYRQDPGQGLRLIYYSQIVNDFQKGDIAEGYSVSREKKESFPLTVTSAQKNPTAFYLCASSIVPGQGKETQYFGPGTRLLVL.